The rows below give T cell receptor beta chains drawn from one sample of a study of shared clonotypes between healthy human individuals. Method: immunoSEQ multiplex PCR; TCRdb's copy keeps in-frame clones and lacks some. The table includes about 2.4 million clones, over 85% detected once. The sequenced material came from naive CD4+ T cells from PBMCs. The receptors originated from a man aged 18 to 35 in good health. Some clones in this sample may be carry-over from other donors' samples. Both conserved end residues are part of each CDR3. The D gene is left open where the match is weak. Rows give clone size only sometimes, using once, few, many, or a class for an expanded clone.

>TRBD1|-|TRBV10-3|TRBJ2-1
CAISGGTAMANEQFF
TGTGCCATCAGTGGAGGGACAGCGATGGCGAATGAGCAGTTCTTC
>-|-|TRBV5-4|TRBJ2-1
CASRAGAASYNEQFF
TGTGCCAGCAGGGCAGGGGCGGCCTCCTACAATGAGCAGTTCTTC
>TRBD1|-|TRBV9|TRBJ2-7
CASSLGQGAHEQYF
TGTGCCAGCAGCCTGGGACAGGGTGCGCACGAGCAGTACTTC
>-|-|TRBV7-8|TRBJ2-3
CASSLPTFSTDTQYF
TGTGCCAGCAGCCTTCCTACCTTTAGCACAGATACGCAGTATTTT
>-|-|TRBV21-1|TRBJ1-1
CASSNPERGQNTEAFF
TGTGCCAGCAGCAACCCCGAAAGGGGGCAGAACACTGAAGCTTTCTTT
>-|once|TRBV10-2|TRBJ2-1
CATQDSTRGDEQFF
TGCGCCACGCAGGACTCCACAAGGGGTGATGAGCAGTTCTTC
>TRBD2|-|TRBV5-1|TRBJ2-1
CASSLVGGSHNEQFF
TGCGCCAGCAGCTTGGTTGGCGGGAGCCACAATGAGCAGTTCTTC
>-|-|TRBV7-9|TRBJ2-2
CASSLIHETGELFF
TGTGCCAGCAGCTTAATACACGAGACCGGGGAGCTGTTTTTT
>-|-|TRBV7-2|TRBJ1-1
CASSLLMRANTEAFF
TGTGCCAGCAGCTTATTGATGCGAGCTAACACTGAAGCTTTCTTT
>TRBD1|-|TRBV28|TRBJ2-2
CASSLPRDRSLRVGTGELFF
TGTGCCAGCAGTTTACCCCGGGACAGAAGTTTGCGAGTGGGCACCGGGGAGCTGTTTTTT
>-|-|TRBV5-1|TRBJ2-1
CASSLAVGSQGEQFF
TGCGCCAGCAGCTTGGCCGTCGGCAGCCAAGGGGAGCAGTTCTTC
>TRBD2|-|TRBV7-8|TRBJ2-1
CASRRLANEQFF
TGTGCCAGCAGACGACTAGCGAATGAGCAGTTCTTC
>-|-|TRBV5-1|TRBJ1-1
CASSLGPEGTEAFF
TGCGCCAGCAGCTTGGGCCCCGAGGGGACTGAAGCTTTCTTT
>TRBD1|-|TRBV7-9|TRBJ2-7
CASSRRDRTYEQYF
TGTGCCAGCAGCCGCCGGGACAGGACCTACGAGCAGTACTTC
>TRBD2|-|TRBV19|TRBJ2-7
CASSDGGLAGDEQYF
TGTGCCAGTAGCGATGGGGGACTAGCGGGAGACGAGCAGTACTTC
>-|once|TRBV28|TRBJ1-1
CASSTAPGTEAFF
TGTGCCAGCAGTACTGCACCGGGGACTGAAGCTTTCTTT
>TRBD2|-|TRBV30|TRBJ2-7
CAWSGLAGVYEQYF
TGTGCCTGGAGCGGACTAGCGGGAGTCTACGAGCAGTACTTC
>TRBD1|-|TRBV28|TRBJ1-1
CASTRQGAPAAFF
TGTGCCAGCACCCGACAGGGGGCTCCGGCGGCTTTCTTT
>TRBD2|-|TRBV5-1|TRBJ2-1
CASSETSGIINEQFF
TGCGCCAGCAGCGAGACTAGCGGGATAATCAATGAGCAGTTCTTC
>-|once|TRBV13|TRBJ2-7
CASSPGVAHGSGYEQYF
TGTGCCAGCAGCCCCGGGGTAGCTCACGGGAGTGGTTACGAGCAGTACTTC
>-|-|TRBV19|TRBJ1-5
CASSILDPNQPQHF
TGTGCCAGTAGTATACTGGACCCCAATCAGCCCCAGCATTTT
>-|-|TRBV28|TRBJ2-7
CASSSRQESYEQYF
TGTGCCAGCAGCTCCCGACAGGAGTCCTACGAGCAGTACTTC